The 27 T cell receptor beta chains below were found in one sample sequenced in a study of CD8+ T cells in alopecia areata (dated 2018 in TCRdb). Explained via the paper, the time point label denotes: less than five weeks on oral tofacitinib. Per the publication, the treatment or condition label means: oral pan-JAK inhibitor, 5-10 mg twice daily. Library preparation used the immunoSEQ multiplex PCR assay. For TCR sequencing, RNA was extracted from every sample and reverse transcribed into cDNA to serve as template. TCRdb retrieved this table from immuneACCESS and kept in-frame rearrangements only. Not all clones are present; in checked studies, unresolved V genes account for under half, and no reason is known for the remainder. For this sample there are over 95,000 clones; about 64% appear just once. The leading ten clones occupy 15% to 19% of the sample. Material: CD8+ T cells sorted from blood, obtained at week 4, from a patient treated with tofacitinib. The origin of the receptors is a human donor with alopecia areata.

This chain links TRBV6-5 with TRBJ1-1; D remains unclear. The V end was cut by 1 base, the J end by 6 bases, with 9 bases between. The CDR3 extends over 13 amino acids. The germline gives CDR1 MNHEY, CDR2 SVGAGI. The CDR3 protein is CASSYYVGSEAFF. DNA of the CDR3: TGTGCCAGCAGTTACTATGTGGGCTCTGAAGCTTTCTTT.

This clone was seen a handful of times. The gene calls are TRBV4-1 and TRBJ1-1, with 7 nucleotides matching TRBD1. This CDR3 has 17 residues. Germline V CDR1 and CDR2: MGHRA, YSYEKL. The V gene end was trimmed by 0 bases and the J gene end by 1 base; junction bases not matched to a gene: 8. The CDR3 protein is CASSQEGVGQANTEAFF. CDR3 DNA sequence: TGCGCCAGCAGCCAAGAAGGGGTTGGACAGGCGAACACTGAAGCTTTCTTT.

The J gene is TRBJ2-1, the V gene TRBV7-8; no definite D call. V lost 3 bases to trimming and J lost 4 bases, with 13 bases between them. This CDR3 contains 15 residues. CDR1 is SGHVS, CDR2 FQNEAQ, per germline. CDR3 amino acids: CASSFPVELYNEQFF. The CDR3 DNA sequence: TGTGCCAGCAGCTTCCCGGTGGAGTTGTACAATGAGCAGTTCTTC.

This clone was recorded once. V gene TRBV5-1 combines with J gene TRBJ2-6, with D uncertain. Germline V gene sequence: CDR1 SGHRS, CDR2 YFSETQ. There are 18 residues in the CDR3. Trimming pared 3 bases from V and 0 bases from J, leaving 16 bases between. CDR3 nucleotide sequence: TGCGCCAGCAGCTCTCCCTTCTCGACGGACTCTGGGGCCAACGTCCTGACTTTC. Translating gives CASSSPFSTDSGANVLTF.

This rearrangement joins TRBV7-9 to TRBJ1-4; D remains unclear. V was shortened by 1 base and J by 5 bases, with 11 bases between the two germline ends. The CDR3 loop spans 15 amino acids. The germline V gene encodes CDR1 SEHNR and CDR2 FQNEAQ (reference sequence). CDR3 coding DNA: TGTGCCAGCAGCTTAGTCCGCTTCGGAAATGAAAAACTGTTTTTT. Its protein is CASSLVRFGNEKLFF. Combining the CDR3 with reference TRBV7-9 and TRBJ1-4 gives the whole variable domain DTGVSQNPRHKITKRGQNVTFRCDPISEHNRLYWYRQTLGQGPEFLTYFQNEAQLEKSRLLSDRFSAERPKGSFSTLEIQRTEQGDSAMYLCASSLVRFGNEKLFFGSGTQLSVL.

The chain carries TRBV7-9 and TRBJ2-5, with TRBD2 matching over 11 bases. CDR1 is SEHNR and CDR2 is FQNEAQ in the germline V gene (reference sequence). The CDR3 length is 14 residues. V was clipped by 5 bases and J by 3 bases; unmatched bases: 2. For the CDR3, the DNA is TGTGCCAGCAGCGAACTAGCGGGGGAAGAGACCCAGTACTTC. Translation gives CASSELAGEETQYF.

This clone has a handful of counts. The chain is built from TRBV11-2 and TRBJ2-1; unclear D gene. The CDR3 is 16 amino acids. Deletions cut 5 bases from V and 1 base from J, with 15 bases between. Germline CDR1 reads SGHAT; CDR2 reads FQNNGV. CDR3 coding DNA: TGTGCCAGCAGCCCCCGTTTGCGAGGTTCCTACAATGAGCAGTTCTTC. As protein: CASSPRLRGSYNEQFF. Looking up the rest from reference TRBV11-2 and TRBJ2-1 gives the full variable domain: EAGVAQSPRYKIIEKRQSVAFWCNPISGHATLYWYQQILGQGPKLLIQFQNNGVVDDSQLPKDRFSAERLKGVDSTLKIQPAKLEDSAVYLCASSPRLRGSYNEQFFGPGTRLTVL.

CDR3 amino acids: CASSPSFPANTEAFF. For the CDR3, the DNA is TGTGCCAGCAGCCCATCCTTCCCAGCGAACACTGAAGCTTTCTTT. The chain combines TRBV9 with TRBJ1-1; D is ambiguous. Trimming removed 4 bases from V and 1 base from J, with 14 bases in between. Germline CDR1 SGDLS, CDR2 YYNGEE. CDR3 length equals 15 residues.

The V call is TRBV5-6, the J call TRBJ1-6; D is unresolved. From germline, CDR1 is SGHDT and CDR2 YYEEEE. The CDR3 totals 14 residues. V was shortened by 1 base and J by 10 bases, with 12 bases between the two germline ends. The CDR3 DNA sequence: TGTGCCAGCAGCTTGCCCGTAGTGGGGTCACCCCTCCACTTT. This gives the protein CASSLPVVGSPLHF.

This chain connects TRBV7-2 to TRBJ2-3; D uncertain. There are 15 residues in the CDR3. From germline, CDR1 is SGHTA and CDR2 FQGNSA. Trimming took off 4 bases at V and 2 bases at J, with 13 bases between the two ends. CDR3: CASSSGLGPTDTQYF. The CDR3 DNA sequence: TGTGCCAGCAGCTCTGGTCTTGGGCCCACAGATACGCAGTATTTT.

This sequence joins TRBV4-1 and TRBJ2-2; 13 nucleotides agree with TRBD2. This CDR3 region has 18 residues. Germline lookup yields CDR1 MGHRA and CDR2 YSYEKL. V dropped 4 bases and J dropped 3; count of bases not matched to a gene: 8. DNA of the CDR3: TGCGCCAGCAGCCTCCAAGGACTAGCGGGAGAGTACACCGGGGAGCTGTTTTTT. Protein sequence: CASSLQGLAGEYTGELFF.

V usage is TRBV4-3 and J usage is TRBJ1-2, with D perhaps TRBD1 (6 bases). This CDR3 contains 15 residues. V lost 4 bases and J 4 bases, leaving 16 bases between the germline ends. Per the germline V gene, CDR1 is LGHNA and CDR2 is YSLEER. CDR3 DNA: TGCGCCAGCAGCCCCGGACCTGGACAGAGCTATGGCTACACCTTC. Translating it yields CASSPGPGQSYGYTF.

The J gene is TRBJ1-2, the V gene TRBV28; a weak D match, TRBD1 (5 bases). Deletions cut 6 bases from V and 4 bases from J, with 15 bases between. Germline CDR1 and CDR2: MDHEN and SYDVKM. This CDR3 has 14 residues. The CDR3 loop is CASSEAGGGYGYTF. CDR3 bases: TGTGCCAGCAGCGAGGCTGGGGGTGGCTATGGCTACACCTTC.

The chain carries TRBV29-1 and TRBJ2-7; maybe TRBD1 (7 bases). The CDR3 has 16 amino acids. Germline V lookup: CDR1 SQVTM, CDR2 ANQGSEA. Trimming took 1 base from V and 0 from J, leaving 16 bases between them. The CDR3 here is CSVEAPTGEASYEQYF. The CDR3 DNA sequence: TGCAGCGTTGAAGCCCCCACAGGGGAGGCCTCCTACGAGCAGTACTTC.

This clone was picked up a small number of times. The V and J genes are TRBV29-1 and TRBJ2-7, with 8 bases that match TRBD2. CDR1 is SQVTM and CDR2 is ANQGSEA in the germline V gene. The J segment lost 5 bases and the V segment lost 3 bases, leaving 3 bases of the junction unmatched. CDR3 length: 12 amino acids. CDR3 residues: CSVDGGEHEQYF. The CDR3 nucleotides are TGCAGCGTTGACGGGGGGGAACACGAGCAGTACTTC.

The chain joins TRBV11-2 to TRBJ1-1; no firm D call. This CDR3 spans 12 amino acids. Germline V gene data show CDR1 as SGHAT and CDR2 as FQNNGV. Trimming took 4 bases from V and 1 from J, leaving 4 bases between them. For the CDR3, the DNA is TGTGCCAGCAGCTACTCGAACACTGAAGCTTTCTTT. It yields the protein CASSYSNTEAFF.

The V call is TRBV2, the J call TRBJ2-3; TRBD2 matches at 8 bases. J gave up 1 base and V 1 base, and 13 bases lay outside the gene matches. The CDR3 is 19 amino acids. Germline loops: CDR1 SNHLY, CDR2 FYNNEI. The CDR3 here is CASSEDLSSGGPGTDTQYF. The CDR3 DNA sequence: TGTGCCAGCAGTGAAGATTTGAGCTCGGGGGGGCCGGGCACAGATACGCAGTATTTT.

V and J are TRBV30 and TRBJ2-7; the match to TRBD2 covers 9 bases. After removal of 0 bases from V and 3 bases from J, the junction contained 0 bases not matched to a gene. CDR1 and CDR2 from the germline V gene are GTSNPN and SVGIG (reference sequence). This CDR3 is 13 amino acids long. The CDR3 bases are TGTGCCTGGAGTGTAGCGGGGGGCTACGAGCAGTACTTC. It yields the protein CAWSVAGGYEQYF.

A few counts support this clone. The gene calls are TRBV7-2 and TRBJ1-1, with D hard to call. CDR1 and CDR2 from the germline V gene are SGHTA and FQGNSA. This CDR3 has 16 amino acids. The V end lost 5 bases, the J end lost 0 bases, and 16 bases lay between the germline ends. CDR3 DNA sequence: TGTGCCAGCAGCCCTTACTCAGGAGGGATGAACACTGAAGCTTTCTTT. It is translated as CASSPYSGGMNTEAFF.

The chain has TRBV7-9 and TRBJ2-3; D is unresolved. Germline values: CDR1 SEHNR, CDR2 FQNEAQ (reference sequence). The CDR3 length is 12 residues. Trimming removed 3 bases at V and 6 bases at J, with 7 bases between. The CDR3: CASSFGGDTQYF. CDR3 coding DNA: TGTGCCAGCAGCTTCGGTGGGGATACGCAGTATTTT. The whole variable domain, filled in from reference TRBV7-9 and TRBJ2-3, reads DTGVSQNPRHKITKRGQNVTFRCDPISEHNRLYWYRQTLGQGPEFLTYFQNEAQLEKSRLLSDRFSAERPKGSFSTLEIQRTEQGDSAMYLCASSFGGDTQYFGPGTRLTVL.

The V gene is TRBV20-1, the J gene TRBJ2-1; TRBD1 might be the D (5 bases). Trimming stripped 3 bases from V and 8 bases from J, with 8 bases between. The V gene's germline CDR1 is DFQATT and CDR2 SNEGSKA (reference sequence). This CDR3 has 11 residues. This CDR3 is CSASAGYEQFF. The CDR3 coding sequence is TGCAGTGCTAGTGCAGGGTATGAGCAGTTCTTC.

The J gene is TRBJ1-4, the V gene TRBV27; 7 positions match TRBD1. The germline V gene has CDR1 MNHEY and CDR2 SMNVEV (reference sequence). The CDR3 is 14 amino acids. V gave up 6 bases and J gave up 3 bases; unmatched junction bases: 4. The CDR3 DNA sequence: TGTGCCAGCAGGCTCAGGGGGTCTAATGAAAAACTGTTTTTT. It specifies CASRLRGSNEKLFF.

V and J are TRBV15 and TRBJ1-1; a weak D match, TRBD1 (5 bases). V dropped 3 bases and J dropped 5 bases, with 16 bases sitting between them. This CDR3 is 15 amino acids long. Germline lookup yields CDR1 LNHNV and CDR2 YYDKDF (reference sequence). The CDR3, as DNA: TGTGCCACCAGCAGGGGACGAGTACTCGGGACTGAAGCTTTCTTT. It codes for CATSRGRVLGTEAFF.

The CDR3: CASSSSPGLAGAATDTQYF. The DNA of the CDR3 is TGTGCCAGCAGCTCTAGTCCTGGACTAGCGGGAGCGGCCACAGATACGCAGTATTTT. The chain carries TRBV7-2 and TRBJ2-3, with 13 bases lining up with TRBD2. Trimming removed 4 bases from V and 2 bases from J; junction bases left unmatched: 12. The CDR3 is made up of 19 amino acids. Germline V gene data show CDR1 as SGHTA and CDR2 as FQGNSA.

The chain links TRBV5-1 to TRBJ2-7; 7 bases line up with TRBD1. The CDR3 extends over 14 amino acids. The V segment lost 0 bases and the J segment 8 bases; nucleotides outside the gene matches: 8. Germline V lookup: CDR1 SGHRS, CDR2 YFSETQ. CDR3 coding DNA: TGCGCCAGCAGCTTGGCGGGACAGCCCGCGCAGCAGTACTTC. Amino acid sequence: CASSLAGQPAQQYF. Using reference TRBV5-1 and TRBJ2-7 for the parts outside the CDR3, the full variable domain is KAGVTQTPRYLIKTRGQQVTLSCSPISGHRSVSWYQQTPGQGLQFLFEYFSETQRNKGNFPGRFSGRQFSNSRSEMNVSTLELGDSALYLCASSLAGQPAQQYFGPGTRLTVT.

To note about this clone: A read error is the likely source, as a far larger clone sits one nucleotide away. Other DNA sequences in this sample translate to the same CDR3. The chain couples TRBV11-2 to TRBJ1-1, with D perhaps matching TRBD1 (5 bases). Germline lookup yields CDR1 SGHAT and CDR2 FQNNGV. The CDR3 length is 16 residues. The germline V and J ends were trimmed by 5 bases and 0 bases, with 16 bases remaining between them. CDR3 DNA: TGTGCCAGCAGCCAAAGCCCTGGGGGGGTGAACACTGAAGCTTTCTTT. Its translation is CASSQSPGGVNTEAFF.

The V gene is TRBV29-1, the J gene TRBJ2-7, with a weak D call TRBD2 (5 bases). The CDR3 covers 11 residues. Trimming left V 5 bases short and J 2 bases short, with 7 bases between. The germline V gene has CDR1 SQVTM and CDR2 ANQGSEA. CDR3 DNA: TGCAGCGTTCTGGAGGCCTACGAGCAGTACTTC. The encoded protein is CSVLEAYEQYF.